This T cell receptor beta chain appears in the sequencing data of a study of CD8+CD57+ T cells in acquired aplastic anemia. Regarding this clonotype: This may stem from a read error, because a much larger clone lies one nucleotide away.

An expansion of CD8+CD57+ cells by flow cytometry had been shown in patients chosen for sequencing. CDR1 and CDR2 from the germline V gene are DFQATT and SNEGSKA (reference sequence). The CDR3 length is 14 residues. Genomic DNA, the template, was used for profiling of the TCR beta VDJ and CDR3. TCRdb re-called the reads through MiXCR, storing one row per CDR3 protein. There are approximately 200,000 distinct CDR3 sequences in the sample; roughly 53% occur only once, and less than 20% lies in the top ten. The sequenced sample consisted of sorted CD4+, CD8+, or CD8+CD57+ T cells (not recorded which) from PBMCs. The rearrangement uses TRBV20-1 and TRBJ2-1; TRBD1 matches at 12 bases. This clonotype was obtained from a human donor with aplastic anemia. This chain's CDR3 is CGAPGDRGLNEQFF. The CDR3, as DNA: TGCGGTGCCCCAGGGGACAGGGGGCTTAATGAGCAGTTCTTC.